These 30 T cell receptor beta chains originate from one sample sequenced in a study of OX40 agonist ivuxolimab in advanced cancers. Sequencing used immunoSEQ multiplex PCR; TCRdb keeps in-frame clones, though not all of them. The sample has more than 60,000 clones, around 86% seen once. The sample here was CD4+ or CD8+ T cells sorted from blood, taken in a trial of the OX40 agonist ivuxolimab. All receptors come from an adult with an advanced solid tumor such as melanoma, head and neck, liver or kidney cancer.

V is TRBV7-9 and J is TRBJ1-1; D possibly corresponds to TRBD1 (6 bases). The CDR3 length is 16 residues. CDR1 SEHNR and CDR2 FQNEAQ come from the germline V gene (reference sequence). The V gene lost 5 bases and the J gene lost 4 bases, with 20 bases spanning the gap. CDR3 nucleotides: TGTGCCAGCAGCATATTTCGGACAGCTAGAGCCACTGAAGCTTTCTTT. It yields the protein CASSIFRTARATEAFF.

The chain's CDR3 is CASSPARNYEQYF. Here the CDR3 DNA reads TGTGCCAGCTCACCGGCCAGAAACTACGAGCAGTACTTC. The chain uses TRBV18 and TRBJ2-7; D unclear. V lost 3 bases and J 3 bases, leaving 9 bases between the germline ends. The CDR3 length is 13 residues. From germline, CDR1 is KGHSH and CDR2 LQKENI.

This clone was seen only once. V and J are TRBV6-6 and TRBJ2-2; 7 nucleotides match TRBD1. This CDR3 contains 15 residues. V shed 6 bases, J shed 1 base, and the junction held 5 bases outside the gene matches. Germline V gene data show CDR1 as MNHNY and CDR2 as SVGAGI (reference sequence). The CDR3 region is CASSPDRRNTGELFF. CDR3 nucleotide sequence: TGTGCCAGCAGCCCGGACAGGAGGAACACCGGGGAGCTGTTTTTT.

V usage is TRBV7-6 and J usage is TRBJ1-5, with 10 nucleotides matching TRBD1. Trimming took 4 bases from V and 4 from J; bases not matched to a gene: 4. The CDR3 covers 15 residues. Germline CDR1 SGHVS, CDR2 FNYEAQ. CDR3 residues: CASSSGTGANQPQHF. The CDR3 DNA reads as TGTGCCAGCAGCTCCGGGACAGGGGCTAATCAGCCCCAGCATTTT.

The chain's CDR3 is CASNNPGTGGSEAFF. The CDR3 DNA reads as TGTGCCAGCAATAACCCCGGGACAGGGGGTTCTGAAGCTTTCTTT. The rearrangement links TRBV6-5 to TRBJ1-1; TRBD1 agrees at 11 bases. Per germline, CDR1 MNHEY and CDR2 SVGAGI. V was pared by 7 bases and J by 6 bases, with 10 bases of the junction left unmatched. The CDR3 is made up of 15 amino acids.

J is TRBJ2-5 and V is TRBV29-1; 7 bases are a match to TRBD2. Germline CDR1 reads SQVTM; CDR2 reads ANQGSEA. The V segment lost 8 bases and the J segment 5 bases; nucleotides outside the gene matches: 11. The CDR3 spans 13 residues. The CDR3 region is CSLGGGERETQYF. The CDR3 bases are TGCAGCCTCGGGGGAGGGGAGAGGGAGACCCAGTACTTC.

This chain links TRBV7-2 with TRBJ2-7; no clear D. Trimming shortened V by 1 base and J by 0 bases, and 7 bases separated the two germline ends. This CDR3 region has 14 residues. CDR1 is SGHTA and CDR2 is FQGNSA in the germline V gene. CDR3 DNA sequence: TGTGCCAGCAGCTTAGGACGGAGCTCCTACGAGCAGTACTTC. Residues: CASSLGRSSYEQYF.

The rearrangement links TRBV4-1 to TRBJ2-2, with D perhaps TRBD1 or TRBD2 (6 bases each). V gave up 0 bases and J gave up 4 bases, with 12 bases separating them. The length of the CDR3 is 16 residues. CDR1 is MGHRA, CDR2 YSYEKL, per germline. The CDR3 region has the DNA TGCGCCAGCAGCCAAGAGCGGAGGGGGAGCACCGGGGAGCTGTTTTTT. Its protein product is CASSQERRGSTGELFF.

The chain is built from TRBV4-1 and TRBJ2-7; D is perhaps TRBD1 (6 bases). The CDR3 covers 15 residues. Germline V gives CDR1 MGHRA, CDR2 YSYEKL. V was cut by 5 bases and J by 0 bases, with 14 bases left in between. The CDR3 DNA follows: TGCGCCAGCAGCGAACAGGGTTATCGCTCCTACGAGCAGTACTTC. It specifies CASSEQGYRSYEQYF.

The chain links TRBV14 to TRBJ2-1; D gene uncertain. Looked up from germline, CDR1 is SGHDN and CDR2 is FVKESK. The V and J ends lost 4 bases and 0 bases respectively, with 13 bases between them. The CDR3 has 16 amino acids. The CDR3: CASSPSHGFSYNEQFF. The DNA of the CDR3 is TGTGCCAGCAGCCCTAGTCACGGTTTCTCCTACAATGAGCAGTTCTTC.

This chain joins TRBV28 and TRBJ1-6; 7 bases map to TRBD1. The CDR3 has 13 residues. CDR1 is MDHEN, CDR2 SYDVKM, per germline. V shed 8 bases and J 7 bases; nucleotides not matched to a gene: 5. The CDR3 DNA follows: TGTGCCAGCGTCCAGGGGGTGAATTCACCCCTCCACTTT. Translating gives CASVQGVNSPLHF.

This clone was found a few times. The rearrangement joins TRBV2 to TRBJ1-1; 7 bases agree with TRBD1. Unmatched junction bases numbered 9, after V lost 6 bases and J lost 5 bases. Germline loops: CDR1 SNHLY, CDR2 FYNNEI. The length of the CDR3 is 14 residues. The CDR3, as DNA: TGTGCCAGCAGAGGACAGGAAAGGAGAACTGAAGCTTTCTTT. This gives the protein CASRGQERRTEAFF.

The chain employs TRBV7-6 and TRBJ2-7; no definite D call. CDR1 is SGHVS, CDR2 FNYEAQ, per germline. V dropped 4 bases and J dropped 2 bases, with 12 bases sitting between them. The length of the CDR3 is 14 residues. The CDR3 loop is CASSSRANAYEQYF. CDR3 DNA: TGTGCCAGCAGCTCCCGGGCCAACGCCTACGAGCAGTACTTC.

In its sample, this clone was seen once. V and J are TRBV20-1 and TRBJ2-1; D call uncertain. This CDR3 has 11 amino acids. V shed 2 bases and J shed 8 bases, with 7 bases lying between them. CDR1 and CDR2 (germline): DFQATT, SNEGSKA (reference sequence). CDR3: CSARMGYEQFF. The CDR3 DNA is TGCAGTGCTAGAATGGGGTATGAGCAGTTCTTC.

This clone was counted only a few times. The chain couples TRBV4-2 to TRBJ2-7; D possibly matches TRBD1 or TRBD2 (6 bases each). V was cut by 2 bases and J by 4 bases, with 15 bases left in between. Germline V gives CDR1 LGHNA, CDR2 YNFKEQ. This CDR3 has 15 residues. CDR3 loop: CASSQTGGAGYEQYF. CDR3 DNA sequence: TGTGCCAGCAGCCAAACCGGGGGCGCAGGTTACGAGCAGTACTTC.

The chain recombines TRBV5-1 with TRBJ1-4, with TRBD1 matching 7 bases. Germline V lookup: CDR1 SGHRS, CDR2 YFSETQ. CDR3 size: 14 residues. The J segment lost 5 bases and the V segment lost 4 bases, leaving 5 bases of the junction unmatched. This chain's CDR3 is CASSEGTANEKLFF. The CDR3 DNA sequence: TGCGCCAGCAGCGAGGGGACAGCGAATGAAAAACTGTTTTTT.

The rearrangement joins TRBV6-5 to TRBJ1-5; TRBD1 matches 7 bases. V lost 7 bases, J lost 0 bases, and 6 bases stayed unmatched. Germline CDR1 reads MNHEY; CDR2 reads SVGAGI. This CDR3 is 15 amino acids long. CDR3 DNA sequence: TGTGCCAGCAAAACAGGGGCCCATAGCAATCAGCCCCAGCATTTT. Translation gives CASKTGAHSNQPQHF.

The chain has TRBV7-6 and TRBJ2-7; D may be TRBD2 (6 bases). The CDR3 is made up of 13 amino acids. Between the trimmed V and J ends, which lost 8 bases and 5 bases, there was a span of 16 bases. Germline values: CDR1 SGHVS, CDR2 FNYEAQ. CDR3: CASRRVSQDEQYF. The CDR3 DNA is TGTGCCAGCCGGAGGGTTAGTCAGGACGAGCAGTACTTC.

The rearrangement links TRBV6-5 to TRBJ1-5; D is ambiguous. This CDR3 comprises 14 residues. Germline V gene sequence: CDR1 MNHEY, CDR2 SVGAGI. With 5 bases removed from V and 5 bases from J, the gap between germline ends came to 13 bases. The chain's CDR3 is CASSRAGNDQPQHF. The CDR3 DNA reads TGTGCCAGCAGTCGGGCGGGGAACGATCAGCCCCAGCATTTT.

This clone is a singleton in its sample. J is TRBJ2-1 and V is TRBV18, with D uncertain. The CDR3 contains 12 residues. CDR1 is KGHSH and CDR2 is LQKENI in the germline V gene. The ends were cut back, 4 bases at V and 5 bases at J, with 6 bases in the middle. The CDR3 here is CASSLEHNEQFF. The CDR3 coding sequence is TGTGCCAGCTCACTGGAGCACAATGAGCAGTTCTTC. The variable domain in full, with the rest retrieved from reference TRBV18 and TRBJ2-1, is NAGVMQNPRHLVRRRGQEARLRCSPMKGHSHVYWYRQLPEEGLKFMVYLQKENIIDESGMPKERFSAEFPKEGPSILRIQQVVRGDSAAYFCASSLEHNEQFFGPGTRLTVL.

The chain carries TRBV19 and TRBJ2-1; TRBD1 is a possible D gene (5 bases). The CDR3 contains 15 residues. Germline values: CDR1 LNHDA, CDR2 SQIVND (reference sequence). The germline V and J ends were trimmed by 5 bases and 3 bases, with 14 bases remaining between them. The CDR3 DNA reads TGTGCCAGTAGTCTAAAAAGCACAGGCTACAATGAGCAGTTCTTC. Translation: CASSLKSTGYNEQFF.

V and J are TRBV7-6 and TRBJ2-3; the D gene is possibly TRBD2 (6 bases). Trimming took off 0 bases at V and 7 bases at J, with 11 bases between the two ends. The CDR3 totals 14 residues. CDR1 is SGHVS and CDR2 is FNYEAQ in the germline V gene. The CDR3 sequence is CASSLAGLANTQYF. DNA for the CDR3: TGTGCCAGCAGCTTAGCGGGGCTAGCGAATACGCAGTATTTT.

The CDR3 spells CASSSPGTNTIYF. The CDR3 DNA reads TGTGCCAGCAGCTCCCCAGGGACAAACACCATATATTTT. This chain uses TRBV7-3 with TRBJ1-3; the D gene is possibly TRBD1 (5 bases). The V gene's germline CDR1 is SGHTA and CDR2 FQGTGA. The V end lost 4 bases, the J end lost 6 bases, and 10 bases lay between the germline ends. There are 13 residues in the CDR3.

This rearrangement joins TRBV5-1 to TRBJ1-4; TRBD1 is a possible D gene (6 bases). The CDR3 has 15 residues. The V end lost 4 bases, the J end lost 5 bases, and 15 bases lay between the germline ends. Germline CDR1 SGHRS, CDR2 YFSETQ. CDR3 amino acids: CASSARQEINEKLFF. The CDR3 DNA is TGCGCCAGCAGCGCACGACAGGAGATAAATGAAAAACTGTTTTTT.

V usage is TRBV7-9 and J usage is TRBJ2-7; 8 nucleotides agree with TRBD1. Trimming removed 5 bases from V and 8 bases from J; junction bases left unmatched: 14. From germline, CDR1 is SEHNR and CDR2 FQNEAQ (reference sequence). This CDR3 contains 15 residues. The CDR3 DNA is TGTGCCAGCAGCATACGTCAGGGGGCAGGCCCCAAGCAGTACTTC. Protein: CASSIRQGAGPKQYF. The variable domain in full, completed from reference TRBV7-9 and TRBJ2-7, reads DTGVSQNPRHKITKRGQNVTFRCDPISEHNRLYWYRQTLGQGPEFLTYFQNEAQLEKSRLLSDRFSAERPKGSFSTLEIQRTEQGDSAMYLCASSIRQGAGPKQYFGPGTRLTVT.

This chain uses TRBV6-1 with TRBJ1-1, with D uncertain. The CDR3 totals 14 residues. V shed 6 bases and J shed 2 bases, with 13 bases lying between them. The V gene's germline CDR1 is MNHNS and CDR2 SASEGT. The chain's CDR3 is CASSENLVNTEAFF. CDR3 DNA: TGTGCCAGCAGCGAAAATCTCGTAAACACTGAAGCTTTCTTT.

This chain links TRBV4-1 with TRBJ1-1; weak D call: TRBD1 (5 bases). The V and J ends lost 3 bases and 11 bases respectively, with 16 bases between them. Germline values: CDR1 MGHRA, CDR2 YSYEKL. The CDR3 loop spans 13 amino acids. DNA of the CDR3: TGCGCCAGCAGCCATTTCCGGGGGATAAAGGCTTTCTTT. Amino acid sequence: CASSHFRGIKAFF.

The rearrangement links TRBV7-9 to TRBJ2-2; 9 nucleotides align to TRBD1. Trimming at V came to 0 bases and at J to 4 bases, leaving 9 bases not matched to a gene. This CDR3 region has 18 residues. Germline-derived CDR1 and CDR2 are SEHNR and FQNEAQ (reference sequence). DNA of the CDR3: TGTGCCAGCAGCTTAGCTTTCGGACAGGGGTTCGCCACCGGGGAGCTGTTTTTT. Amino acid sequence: CASSLAFGQGFATGELFF.

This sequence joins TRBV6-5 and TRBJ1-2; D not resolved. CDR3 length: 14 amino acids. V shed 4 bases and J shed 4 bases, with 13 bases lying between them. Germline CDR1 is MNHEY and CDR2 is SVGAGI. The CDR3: CASSSLLGGYGYTF. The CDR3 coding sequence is TGTGCCAGCAGTTCCCTGTTGGGCGGCTATGGCTACACCTTC.

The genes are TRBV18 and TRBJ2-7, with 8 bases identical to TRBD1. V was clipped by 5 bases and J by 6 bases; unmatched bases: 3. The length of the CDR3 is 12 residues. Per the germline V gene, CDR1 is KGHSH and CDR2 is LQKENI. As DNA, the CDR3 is TGTGCCAGCTCAGGACAGGGAGGCGAGCAGTACTTC. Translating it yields CASSGQGGEQYF.